This T cell receptor (beta chain) was identified during a study of T cells in Graves' hyperthyroidism and ophthalmopathy. Study results and limitations: Ophthalmopathy, which appeared later, was predicted by the model a median approximately 6 months before onset. In the analysis, a 13 V-J model separated ophthalmopathy from stable hyperthyroidism. Within blood appeared most thyroid clonotypes that had expanded above 0.001.

With respect to this clonotype: What it binds is unknown.

RNA transcripts yielded amplified TCR beta CDR3 regions. HTBI primers were the set used in a first-round RT-PCR of the TCR CDR3. TCRdb re-called the multiplex PCR reads through MiXCR, storing one row per CDR3 protein. Of 500,000 to 650,000 distinct CDR3 sequences in the sample, more than 14% were seen once. The trim removed 2 bases at V and 5 bases at J, leaving 5 bases unmatched. CDR3 size: 15 residues. Per the germline V gene, CDR1 is SGHTA and CDR2 is FQGTGA. This clonotype originated in a woman between 45 and 60 years old with Graves' ophthalmopathy. Sequencing was carried out using blood. The genes are TRBV7-3 and TRBJ2-7; 11 bases match TRBD2. The CDR3 loop reads CASSLLAGGRNEQYF. The CDR3 DNA follows: TGTGCCAGCAGCTTATTAGCGGGAGGGAGGAACGAGCAGTACTTC.